The rows below give T cell receptor beta chains drawn from one sample of a study of CD8+CD57+ T cells in acquired aplastic anemia. In TCRdb, the reads were re-called with MiXCR into one record per CDR3 protein. This sample has 180,000 or so distinct CDR3 sequences, with roughly 50% found just once. Sequencing was performed on sorted CD4+, CD8+, or CD8+CD57+ T cells (not recorded which) from PBMCs. Receptor source: a human donor with aplastic anemia. Each CDR3 is given with its conserved first and last residue. The order of the fields is V gene, J gene, clone size, D gene, CDR3 protein, CDR3 DNA. The D gene is left open where the match is weak. Only some rows state a clone size, as once, few, many or a class for expanded clones.

TRBV2,TRBJ1-3,NA,NA,CASSGLGDSGNTIYF,TGTGCCAGCAGTGGCCTAGGGGACTCTGGAAACACCATATATTTT
TRBV11-2,TRBJ1-2,many,NA,CASSLETASGYTF,TGTGCCAGCAGCTTAGAAACCGCCTCCGGCTACACCTTC
TRBV11-2,TRBJ2-1,NA,TRBD1,CASSPGTGVNEQFF,TGTGCCAGCAGCCCCGGGACAGGGGTCAATGAGCAGTTCTTC
TRBV7-3,TRBJ1-5,NA,NA,CASSSAKPQHF,TGTGCCAGCAGCTCCGCAAAGCCCCAGCATTTT
TRBV12-3/TRBV12-4,TRBJ1-2,NA,TRBD1,CASSLTTGGDYTF,TGTGCCAGCAGTTTAACGACAGGGGGCGACTACACCTTC
TRBV2,TRBJ1-2,NA,NA,CASDLHAGGYTF,TGTGCCTCAGACCTTCATGCAGGTGGCTACACCTTC
TRBV25-1,TRBJ2-7,NA,NA,CASTGPTTSTADYEQYF,TGTGCCAGCACCGGACCCACGACTTCCACCGCGGACTACGAGCAGTACTTC
TRBV7-7,TRBJ2-3,NA,NA,CASSAGRSSTDTQYF,TGTGCTAGCAGCGCCGGGAGATCTAGCACAGATACGCAGTATTTT
TRBV7-9,TRBJ2-5,NA,NA,CASIPSGRETQYF,TGTGCCAGCATCCCTTCCGGTAGGGAGACCCAGTACTTC
TRBV20-1,TRBJ1-2,NA,TRBD1,CSARVRGATGIYGYTF,TGCAGTGCTAGAGTTCGTGGGGCGACAGGGATCTATGGCTACACCTTC
TRBV15,TRBJ1-2,few,NA,CATSSGGTEGWGGYTF,TGTGCCACCAGCAGTGGCGGGACGGAGGGGTGGGGTGGCTACACCTTC
TRBV20-1,TRBJ1-6,NA,TRBD1,CSARPTGAGYNSPLHF,TGCAGTGCTAGACCCACAGGGGCCGGCTATAATTCACCCCTCCACTTT
TRBV27,TRBJ1-6,NA,NA,CASSLGGKDSPLHF,TGTGCCAGCAGTTTGGGAGGAAAAGATTCACCCCTCCACTTT
TRBV7-8,TRBJ2-2,NA,TRBD2,CASRLRTSGELFF,TGTGCCAGCAGGCTACGGACTAGCGGGGAGCTGTTTTTT
TRBV7-6,TRBJ2-7,NA,TRBD2,CASRGTTHEQYF,TGTGCCAGCAGAGGGACTACCCACGAGCAGTACTTC
TRBV6-5,TRBJ2-5,many,NA,CASLGETQYF,TGTGCCAGCTTGGGTGAGACCCAGTACTTC
TRBV27,TRBJ2-5,NA,TRBD2,CASSFRGGLAGETQYF,TGTGCCAGCAGTTTTCGAGGGGGACTAGCCGGGGAGACCCAGTACTTC
TRBV15,TRBJ2-7,NA,TRBD2,CATSRPSGGRVYEQYF,TGTGCCACCAGCAGACCTAGCGGGGGGCGGGTTTACGAGCAGTACTTC
TRBV13,TRBJ2-5,few,NA,CASSPPGLGGRDQETQYF,TGTGCCAGCAGCCCCCCGGGGCTCGGGGGCCGTGACCAAGAGACCCAGTACTTC
TRBV3-1,TRBJ1-2,many,NA,CASSQAGSYTF,TGTGCCAGCAGCCAAGCGGGTAGCTACACCTTC
TRBV7-6,TRBJ2-3,NA,NA,CASSYQGGDTQYF,TGTGCCAGCAGCTATCAGGGCGGGGATACGCAGTATTTT
TRBV7-2,TRBJ2-7,NA,NA,CASTLAPGSGYEQYF,TGTGCCAGCACCCTAGCCCCCGGGAGCGGGTACGAGCAGTACTTC
TRBV24-1,TRBJ2-1,many,NA,CATSDTGTLGSYNEQFF,TGTGCCACCAGTGACACCGGGACATTAGGCTCCTACAATGAGCAGTTCTTC
TRBV28,TRBJ2-7,NA,TRBD1,CASSFGTGLSYEQYF,TGTGCCAGCAGTTTCGGGACAGGGCTCTCCTACGAGCAGTACTTC
TRBV19,TRBJ1-1,NA,TRBD1,CATRTGWTEAFF,TGTGCCACAAGGACAGGGTGGACTGAAGCTTTCTTT
TRBV5-1,TRBJ1-4,NA,TRBD1,CASSWTGYPGELFF,TGCGCCAGCAGCTGGACAGGGTACCCAGGGGAACTGTTTTTT
TRBV19,TRBJ1-2,NA,NA,CASSIGSGDYGYTF,TGTGCCAGTAGTATAGGTTCCGGGGACTATGGCTACACCTTC
TRBV2,TRBJ1-1,NA,TRBD1,CASSEGGQGNTEAFF,TGTGCCAGCAGTGAGGGGGGACAGGGGAACACTGAAGCTTTCTTT
TRBV10-1,TRBJ2-7,NA,NA,CASTNLRRGVLF,TGCGCCAGCACGAACCTTCGAAGGGGAGTCCTCTTC
TRBV29-1,TRBJ2-7,NA,TRBD1,CSVGTGAVYEQYF,TGCAGCGTTGGGACAGGGGCCGTGTACGAGCAGTACTTC
TRBV19,TRBJ1-2,NA,NA,CASSSGGGYTF,TGTGCCAGTAGTAGTGGGGGAGGCTACACCTTC
TRBV10-3,TRBJ1-1,NA,NA,CAISEKTNTEAFF,TGTGCCATCAGTGAGAAAACGAACACTGAAGCTTTCTTT
TRBV11-2,TRBJ1-2,NA,NA,CASSYIGVGYTF,TGTGCCAGCAGCTACATCGGGGTTGGCTACACCTTC
TRBV29-1,TRBJ2-7,NA,NA,CSVSAAYEQYF,TGCAGCGTTTCCGCGGCCTACGAGCAGTACTTC
TRBV6-1,TRBJ1-2,many,NA,CASRKDTVDYGYTF,TGTGCCAGCAGGAAGGACACAGTGGACTATGGCTACACCTTC
TRBV20-1,TRBJ1-2,NA,TRBD1,CSANQGAYGYTF,TGCAGTGCTAATCAGGGGGCCTATGGCTACACCTTC
TRBV7-9,TRBJ1-5,many,NA,CASSRGSGSQPQHF,TGTGCCAGCAGCCGTGGGTCGGGCTCCCAGCCCCAGCATTTT
TRBV29-1,TRBJ2-7,NA,NA,CSVISLLSYEQYF,TGCAGCGTTATATCCCTCTTGTCCTACGAGCAGTACTTC
TRBV5-4,TRBJ2-3,many,TRBD1,CASSSRSQTGSTDTQYF,TGTGCCAGCAGCTCCCGTTCCCAGACAGGGAGCACAGATACGCAGTATTTT
TRBV2,TRBJ2-7,NA,NA,CASSTGTLPLEQYF,TGTGCCAGCAGCACCGGGACCTTGCCCCTCGAGCAGTACTTC
TRBV19,TRBJ2-3,many,NA,CASRRGDSTDTQYF,TGTGCCAGTCGAAGAGGGGATAGCACAGATACGCAGTATTTT
TRBV5-4,TRBJ2-7,many,NA,CASSGKDGRPYEQYF,TGTGCCAGCAGCGGAAAGGACGGGCGGCCCTACGAGCAGTACTTC
TRBV7-2,TRBJ1-1,few,NA,CASSLITHEAFF,TGTGCCAGCAGCTTGATCACGCACGAAGCTTTCTTT
TRBV2,TRBJ1-5,many,TRBD1,CASISGTGGARQPQHF,TGTGCCAGCATTAGCGGGACAGGGGGCGCGAGGCAGCCCCAGCATTTT
TRBV19,TRBJ1-2,once,NA,CASSILQGYGYGYTF,TGTGCCAGTAGTATCCTCCAAGGGTATGGATATGGCTACACCTTC
TRBV10-2,TRBJ1-1,NA,NA,CASSEPGMNTEAFF,TGCGCCAGCAGTGAGCCTGGGATGAACACTGAAGCTTTCTTT
TRBV15,TRBJ2-2,few,NA,CATSDWGGANTGELFF,TGTGCCACCAGCGATTGGGGGGGCGCGAACACCGGGGAGCTGTTTTTT
TRBV7-2,TRBJ2-3,many,TRBD2,CASSLGLLAGAGTDTQYF,TGTGCTAGCAGCTTAGGGCTCCTAGCGGGGGCCGGCACAGATACGCAGTATTTT
TRBV9,TRBJ2-3,once,NA,CASSVGRGDTQYF,TGTGCCAGCAGCGTAGGACGTGGGGATACGCAGTATTTT